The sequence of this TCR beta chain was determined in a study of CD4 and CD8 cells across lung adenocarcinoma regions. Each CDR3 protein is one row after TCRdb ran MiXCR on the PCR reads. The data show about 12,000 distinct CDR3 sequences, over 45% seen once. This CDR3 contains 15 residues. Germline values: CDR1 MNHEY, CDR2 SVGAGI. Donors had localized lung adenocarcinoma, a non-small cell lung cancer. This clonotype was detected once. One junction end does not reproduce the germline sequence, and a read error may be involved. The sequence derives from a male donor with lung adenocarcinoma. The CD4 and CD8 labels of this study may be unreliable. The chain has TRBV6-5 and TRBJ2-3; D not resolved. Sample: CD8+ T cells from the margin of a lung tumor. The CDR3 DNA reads TGTGTCAGCAGCCACTCGCATGTGAGCACAGATGCGCTGTATTTT. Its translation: CVSSHSHVSTDALYF.